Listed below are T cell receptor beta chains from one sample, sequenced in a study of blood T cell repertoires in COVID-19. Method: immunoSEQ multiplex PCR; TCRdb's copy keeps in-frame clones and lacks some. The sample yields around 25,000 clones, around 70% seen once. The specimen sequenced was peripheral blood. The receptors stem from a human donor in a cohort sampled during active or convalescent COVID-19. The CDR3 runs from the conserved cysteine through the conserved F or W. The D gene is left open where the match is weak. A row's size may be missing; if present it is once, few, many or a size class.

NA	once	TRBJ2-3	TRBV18	CASSPRKLGERDTQYF	TGTGCCAGCTCACCACGTAAACTGGGAGAGAGAGATACGCAGTATTTT
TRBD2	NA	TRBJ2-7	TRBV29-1	CSVEGTRGEQYF	TGCAGCGTTGAAGGGACTAGAGGCGAGCAGTACTTC
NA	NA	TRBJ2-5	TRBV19	CASSMWAGAIEETQYF	TGTGCCAGTAGTATGTGGGCGGGGGCCATCGAAGAGACCCAGTACTTC
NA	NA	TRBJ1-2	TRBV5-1	CASKLREAVSNYGYTF	TGCGCCAGCAAGCTTCGTGAGGCCGTGTCTAACTATGGCTACACCTTC
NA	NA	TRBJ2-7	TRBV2	CASLQIGGSLFEQYF	TGTGCCAGCTTACAAATCGGAGGATCTCTCTTCGAGCAGTACTTC
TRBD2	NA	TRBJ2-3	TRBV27	CASSLSRGGLAGVIRDTQYF	TGTGCCAGCAGTTTATCCAGGGGAGGACTAGCGGGAGTGATAAGAGATACGCAGTATTTT
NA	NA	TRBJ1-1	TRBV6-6	CASTLKGANTEAFF	TGTGCCAGCACCCTGAAAGGGGCGAACACTGAAGCTTTCTTT
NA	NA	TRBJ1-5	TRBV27	CASSPHGGSNQPQHF	TGTGCCAGCAGTCCCCATGGGGGGAGCAATCAGCCCCAGCATTTT
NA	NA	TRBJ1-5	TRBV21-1	CASSKVTRQGARSNQPQHF	TGTGCCAGCAGCAAAGTTACGCGACAGGGGGCGCGGAGCAATCAGCCCCAGCATTTT
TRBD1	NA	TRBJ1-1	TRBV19	CASSIRGTHYMNTEAFF	TGTGCCAGTAGTATCAGGGGGACCCACTACATGAACACTGAAGCTTTCTTT
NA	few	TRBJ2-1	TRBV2	CASPTTSGSYNEQFF	TGTGCCAGCCCCACCACTAGTGGCTCCTACAATGAGCAGTTCTTC
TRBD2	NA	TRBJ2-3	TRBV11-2	CASSFIRGLAGGLTDTQYF	TGTGCCAGCAGCTTTATTAGAGGACTAGCGGGGGGTTTGACAGATACGCAGTATTTT
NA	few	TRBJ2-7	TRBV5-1	CASSLATSLYEQYF	TGCGCCAGCAGCTTGGCGACTTCCCTCTACGAGCAGTACTTC
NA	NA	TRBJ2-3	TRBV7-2	CASSLVLADTQYF	TGTGCCAGCAGCTTGGTATTAGCAGATACGCAGTATTTT
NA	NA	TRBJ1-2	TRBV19	CASTPTGNYGYTF	TGTGCCAGTACCCCAACAGGAAACTATGGCTACACCTTC
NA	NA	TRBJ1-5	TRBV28	CASSFWGLNQPQHF	TGTGCCAGCAGTTTTTGGGGCCTCAATCAGCCCCAGCATTTT
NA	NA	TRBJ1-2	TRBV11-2	CASSVSTGLYGYTF	TGTGCCAGCAGCGTATCGACTGGGTTATATGGCTACACCTTC
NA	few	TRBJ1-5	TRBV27	CASRQRGEDSNQPQHF	TGTGCCAGCAGGCAGCGGGGCGAGGATAGCAATCAGCCCCAGCATTTT
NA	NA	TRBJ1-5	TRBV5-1	CASSLEGGSNQPQHF	TGCGCCAGCAGCTTGGAGGGGGGGAGCAATCAGCCCCAGCATTTT
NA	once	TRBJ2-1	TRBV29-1	CSVIPINNEQFF	TGCAGCGTTATCCCTATTAACAATGAGCAGTTCTTC
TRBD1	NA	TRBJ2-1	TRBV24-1	CATSDPTGKYEQFF	TGTGCCACCAGTGACCCGACAGGGAAGTATGAGCAGTTCTTC
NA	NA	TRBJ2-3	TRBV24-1	CATSDDRTAGDTQYF	TGTGCCACCAGTGACGATAGGACAGCCGGGGATACGCAGTATTTT
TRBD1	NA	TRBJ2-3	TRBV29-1	CSARGRTGRDTQYF	TGCAGCGCTCGAGGTAGGACAGGCAGAGATACGCAGTATTTT
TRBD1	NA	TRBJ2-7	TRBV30	CAWRLTGGPYEQYF	TGTGCCTGGAGGTTGACAGGGGGTCCCTACGAGCAGTACTTC
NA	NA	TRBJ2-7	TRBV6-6	CASSDMGAPPYEQYF	TGTGCCAGCAGCGATATGGGGGCTCCCCCCTACGAGCAGTACTTC
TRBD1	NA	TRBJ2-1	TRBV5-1	CASRERGLGEQFF	TGCGCCAGCAGGGAAAGGGGGCTGGGGGAGCAGTTCTTC